One sample yielded the 23 T cell receptor beta chains listed below, sequenced in a study of cytomegalovirus exposure and HLA in healthy donors. PCR amplification relied on 60 Vbeta primers (plus 13 Jbeta primers). Profiled with immunoSEQ multiplex PCR; TCRdb holds only in-frame clones, not every one. The table shows roughly 130,000 clones, with roughly 88% occurring only once. The sequenced sample consisted of PBMCs. The receptors come from a woman younger than 35 in good health and CMV-seropositive.

The chain carries TRBV28 and TRBJ1-2; D is perhaps TRBD1 (6 bases). Germline CDR1 and CDR2: MDHEN and SYDVKM. The CDR3 spans 14 residues. V lost 7 bases to trimming and J lost 7 bases, with 19 bases between them. The CDR3 DNA reads as TGTGCCAGCACCAACGGCAGGGGAAGACTTGGCTACACCTTC. It encodes CASTNGRGRLGYTF.

CDR3 amino acids: CASSESRGVTDTQYF. The CDR3 nucleotides are TGTGCCAGCAGTGAGTCGCGGGGGGTCACAGATACGCAGTATTTT. The rearrangement uses TRBV6-4 and TRBJ2-3; the match to TRBD2 covers 8 bases. Germline V CDR1 and CDR2: MRHNA, SNTAGT. There are 15 residues in the CDR3. Trimming removed 3 bases from V and 2 bases from J; junction bases left unmatched: 4.

The rearrangement joins TRBV10-3 to TRBJ2-1, with a tentative D call TRBD2 (6 bases). Trimming removed 5 bases from V and 7 bases from J, with 18 bases in between. The CDR3 loop spans 15 amino acids. CDR1 ENHRY and CDR2 SYGVKD come from the germline V gene. CDR3 nucleotides: TGTGCCATCAGTCCGGGCCCAGGAGGGGTAAATGAGCAGTTCTTC. Translation: CAISPGPGGVNEQFF.

The V gene is TRBV15, the J gene TRBJ2-7; weak D call: TRBD2 (5 bases). The CDR3 totals 16 residues. CDR1 is LNHNV, CDR2 YYDKDF, per germline (reference sequence). V was cut by 0 bases and J by 1 base, with 13 bases left in between. Here the CDR3 DNA reads TGTGCCACCAGCAGAGAGAGCGGACGGTCTTCCTACGAGCAGTACTTC. Translated: CATSRESGRSSYEQYF.

The chain links TRBV6-5 to TRBJ1-4; D unclear. Germline-derived CDR1 and CDR2 are MNHEY and SVGAGI. The CDR3 spans 11 residues. Trimming pared 0 bases from V and 10 bases from J, leaving 3 bases between. The CDR3, as DNA: TGTGCCAGCAGTTACTCCGGAAAACTGTTTTTT. It encodes CASSYSGKLFF.

CDR3: CASTSLGSGANVLTF. The CDR3 DNA follows: TGTGCCAGTACCTCCCTCGGCTCTGGGGCCAACGTCCTGACTTTC. The chain is built from TRBV19 and TRBJ2-6; no reliable D call. The CDR3 has 15 residues. V dropped 7 bases and J dropped 0 bases, with 10 bases sitting between them. Germline CDR1 is LNHDA and CDR2 is SQIVND (reference sequence).

The chain employs TRBV9 and TRBJ2-5; a possible D gene is TRBD2 (6 bases). CDR1 and CDR2 from the germline V gene are SGDLS and YYNGEE. There are 16 residues in the CDR3. Trimming cost V 2 bases and J 2 bases, with 16 bases left between them. CDR3 in amino acids: CASSVRGGSGQETQYF. The DNA of the CDR3 is TGTGCCAGCAGCGTCCGGGGAGGATCGGGACAAGAGACCCAGTACTTC.

The rearrangement uses TRBV6-5 and TRBJ2-2, with TRBD1 identical over 7 bases. Germline-derived CDR1 and CDR2 are MNHEY and SVGAGI. V shed 6 bases and J 5 bases; nucleotides not matched to a gene: 6. The CDR3 extends over 14 amino acids. The CDR3: CASRPAGGTGELFF. For the CDR3, the DNA is TGTGCCAGCAGGCCAGCAGGGGGAACCGGGGAGCTGTTTTTT.

Worth noting for this clone: The junction and the germline gene differ at one end; a read error may be behind it. This chain connects TRBV2 to TRBJ1-1; the D gene is possibly TRBD1 (5 bases). Germline values: CDR1 SNHLY, CDR2 FYNNEI. The CDR3 is 12 residues long. This CDR3 reads CASSYNPGGGAF. The DNA for the CDR3 is TGTGCCAGCAGTTACAACCCCGGGGGAGGGGCCTTT.

The rearrangement uses TRBV13 and TRBJ1-4; 9 positions match TRBD1. Per the germline V gene, CDR1 is PRHDT and CDR2 is FYEKMQ (reference sequence). This CDR3 contains 17 residues. Unmatched junction bases numbered 3, after V lost 0 bases and J lost 1 base. CDR3 sequence reads: CASSLGGQGITNEKLFF. The CDR3 coding sequence is TGTGCCAGCAGCTTAGGGGGACAGGGAATAACTAATGAAAAACTGTTTTTT.

The rearrangement links TRBV5-1 to TRBJ1-1; D unclear. V dropped 0 bases and J dropped 0 bases, with 6 bases sitting between them. CDR1 is SGHRS, CDR2 YFSETQ, per germline. The CDR3 runs to 14 residues. This CDR3 is CASSLVQMNTEAFF. The CDR3 nucleotides read TGCGCCAGCAGCTTGGTGCAGATGAACACTGAAGCTTTCTTT.

The chain carries TRBV29-1 and TRBJ1-1, with D possibly matching TRBD1 (6 bases). The CDR3 spans 13 residues. Germline V gene sequence: CDR1 SQVTM, CDR2 ANQGSEA. V lost 3 bases and J lost 1, with 9 bases in between. The CDR3 nucleotides read TGCAGCGTTGATAGGGGGTCGAACACTGAAGCTTTCTTT. Translated, it gives CSVDRGSNTEAFF.

The chain recombines TRBV5-5 with TRBJ2-7, with D unresolved. Trimming cost V 7 bases and J 6 bases, with 29 bases left between them. This CDR3 contains 17 residues. The V gene's germline CDR1 is SGHKS and CDR2 YYEKEE (reference sequence). In DNA form, the CDR3 reads TGTGCCAGCCGGTGGCATCGACGGGTTTTATATGCCGGCGAGCAGTACTTC. This codes for CASRWHRRVLYAGEQYF.

This rearrangement joins TRBV7-2 to TRBJ2-5, with D tentatively TRBD1 (6 bases). CDR1 and CDR2 (germline): SGHTA, FQGNSA. The CDR3 has 15 residues. V lost 2 bases and J lost 5, with 15 bases in between. The chain's CDR3 is CASSLYPGAGETQYF. CDR3 DNA: TGTGCCAGCAGCTTATATCCAGGGGCAGGGGAGACCCAGTACTTC.

V usage is TRBV15 and J usage is TRBJ2-5, with D maybe TRBD1 (6 bases). Germline V CDR1 and CDR2: LNHNV, YYDKDF (reference sequence). The CDR3 contains 15 residues. The V end lost 4 bases, the J end lost 3 bases, and 15 bases lay between the germline ends. The CDR3 loop reads CATSTPDRPEETQYF. For the CDR3, the DNA is TGTGCCACCAGCACCCCGGACAGACCTGAAGAGACCCAGTACTTC.

This clone has more than one count but fewer than ten. The chain recombines TRBV4-1 with TRBJ2-2; no clear D gene. Trimming pared 4 bases from V and 6 bases from J, leaving 6 bases between. Looked up from germline, CDR1 is MGHRA and CDR2 is YSYEKL. The CDR3 consists of 12 residues. In DNA form, the CDR3 reads TGCGCCAGCAGCCCGAGGCCCGGGGAGCTGTTTTTT. Its translation: CASSPRPGELFF.

The V gene is TRBV6-1, the J gene TRBJ2-5, with 11 bases lining up with TRBD2. The CDR3 runs 15 residues. Trimming cost V 4 bases and J 5 bases; bases outside gene matches: 6. CDR1 is MNHNS and CDR2 is SASEGT in the germline V gene. CDR3 in DNA: TGTGCCAGCAGTGGTAGCGGGGGGGCCGATGAGACCCAGTACTTC. Its protein is CASSGSGGADETQYF.

The V gene is TRBV30, the J gene TRBJ2-7; no clear D. V lost 2 bases and J 0 bases, leaving 8 bases between the germline ends. The germline gives CDR1 GTSNPN, CDR2 SVGIG (reference sequence). This CDR3 spans 13 amino acids. CDR3 bases: TGTGCCTGGAGTCTGGCAAGCTCCTACGAGCAGTACTTC. Its protein is CAWSLASSYEQYF.

This clone appeared once. The rearrangement uses TRBV13 and TRBJ2-7, with 7 bases lining up with TRBD1. This CDR3 has 13 amino acids. In germline, CDR1 is PRHDT, CDR2 FYEKMQ (reference sequence). The V and J ends lost 5 bases and 2 bases, in that order; junction bases with no gene match: 3. The CDR3 loop reads CASSRQGPYEQYF. The CDR3 DNA sequence: TGTGCCAGCAGCCGACAGGGACCCTACGAGCAGTACTTC.

The V gene is TRBV2, the J gene TRBJ1-1; the match to TRBD1 covers 8 bases. Per the germline V gene, CDR1 is SNHLY and CDR2 is FYNNEI. J lost 3 bases, V lost 5 bases, and 2 bases had no gene match. There are 13 residues in the CDR3. The CDR3 here is CASSRQGHTEAFF. Written as DNA, the CDR3 is TGTGCCAGCAGTAGACAGGGGCACACTGAAGCTTTCTTT.

The chain uses TRBV7-7 and TRBJ2-7; TRBD1 aligns across 7 bases. Germline V gene sequence: CDR1 SSHAT, CDR2 FNYEAQ (reference sequence). With V trimmed by 4 bases and J by 1 base, 1 base remained unmatched. CDR3 length: 13 residues. CDR3 loop: CASSSGQSYEQYF. CDR3 DNA sequence: TGTGCCAGCAGCTCGGGACAGTCCTACGAGCAGTACTTC. The complete variable domain, with remaining parts taken from reference TRBV7-7 and TRBJ2-7, reads GAGVSQSPRYKVTKRGQDVTLRCDPISSHATLYWYQQALGQGPEFLTYFNYEAQPDKSGLPSDRFSAERPEGSISTLTIQRTEQRDSAMYRCASSSGQSYEQYFGPGTRLTVT.

V and J are TRBV2 and TRBJ2-1; 7 nucleotides align to TRBD2. The ends lost 6 bases at V and 14 bases at J; junction bases unmatched: 7. The CDR3 sequence is 11 residues long. Germline CDR1 reads SNHLY; CDR2 reads FYNNEI. Here the CDR3 reads CASRKRGLEFF. The CDR3 region has the DNA TGTGCCAGCAGGAAACGAGGACTAGAGTTCTTC.

As concerns this clone: At one of its ends the junction is not consistent with the germline gene, which may arise from a read error. V is TRBV11-1 and J is TRBJ2-5; 10 nucleotides agree with TRBD2. Germline lookup yields CDR1 SGHAT and CDR2 FQDESV (reference sequence). The CDR3 sequence is 15 residues long. In nucleotides, the CDR3 is TGTACCAGCACCCCCCGCAAGCGGGGGGGAGAGACCCAGTACTTC. Translation gives CTSTPRKRGGETQYF.